This TCR beta chain emerged from a study of T-cell reconstitution after alpha-beta-depleted transplantation in children. Researchers prepared the TCRbeta library using unique molecular identifiers, the study reports. Via MiXCR, TCRdb re-called the PCR reads, giving one row per CDR3 protein. The sample carries approximately 88,000 distinct CDR3 sequences, 9% to 15% recorded once. This clonotype occurred many times. Trimming cost V 6 bases and J 2 bases, with 13 bases left between them. CDR1 and CDR2 (germline): DFQATT, SNEGSKA (reference sequence). The CDR3 has 13 amino acids. The chain has TRBV20-1 and TRBJ1-2; maybe TRBD1 (6 bases). This material consisted of PBMCs from the stem cell graft donor, taken from the stem cell graft. The TCR comes from a human donor who donated a stem cell graft to a child with inherited bone marrow failure. This chain's CDR3 is CSARTVDNYGYTF. Here the CDR3 DNA reads TGCAGTGCCCGGACAGTCGACAACTATGGCTACACCTTC.